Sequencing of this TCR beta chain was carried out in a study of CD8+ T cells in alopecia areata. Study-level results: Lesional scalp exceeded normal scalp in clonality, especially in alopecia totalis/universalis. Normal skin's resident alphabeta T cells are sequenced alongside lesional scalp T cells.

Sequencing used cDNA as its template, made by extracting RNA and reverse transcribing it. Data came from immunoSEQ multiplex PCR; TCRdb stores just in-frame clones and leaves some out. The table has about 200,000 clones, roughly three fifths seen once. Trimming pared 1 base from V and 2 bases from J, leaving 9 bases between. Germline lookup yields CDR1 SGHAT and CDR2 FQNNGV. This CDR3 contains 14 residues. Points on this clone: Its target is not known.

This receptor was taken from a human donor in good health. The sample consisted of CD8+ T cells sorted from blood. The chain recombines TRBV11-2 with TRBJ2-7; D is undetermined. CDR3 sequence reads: CASSLGGVAYEQYF. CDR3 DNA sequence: TGTGCCAGCAGCTTAGGTGGGGTGGCCTACGAGCAGTACTTC.